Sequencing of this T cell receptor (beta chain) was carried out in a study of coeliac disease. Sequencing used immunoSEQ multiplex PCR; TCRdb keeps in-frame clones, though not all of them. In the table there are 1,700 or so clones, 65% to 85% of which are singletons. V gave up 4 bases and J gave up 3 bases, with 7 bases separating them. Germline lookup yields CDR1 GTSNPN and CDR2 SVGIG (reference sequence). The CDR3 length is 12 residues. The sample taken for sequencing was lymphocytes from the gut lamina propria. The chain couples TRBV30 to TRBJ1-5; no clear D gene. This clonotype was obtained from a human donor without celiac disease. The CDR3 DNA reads TGTGCCTGGAACTACCCCAATCAGCCCCAGCATTTT. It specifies CAWNYPNQPQHF.